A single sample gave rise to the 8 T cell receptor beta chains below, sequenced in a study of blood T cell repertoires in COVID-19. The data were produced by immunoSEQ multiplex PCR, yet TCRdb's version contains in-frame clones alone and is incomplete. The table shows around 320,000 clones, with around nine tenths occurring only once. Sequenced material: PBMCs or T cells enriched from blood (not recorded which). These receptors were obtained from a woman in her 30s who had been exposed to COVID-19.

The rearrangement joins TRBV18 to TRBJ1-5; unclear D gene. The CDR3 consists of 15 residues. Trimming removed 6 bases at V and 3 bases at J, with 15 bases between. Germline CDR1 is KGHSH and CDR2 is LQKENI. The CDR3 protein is CASSPGEANNQPQHF. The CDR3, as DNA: TGTGCCAGCTCTCCCGGCGAGGCCAACAATCAGCCCCAGCATTTT. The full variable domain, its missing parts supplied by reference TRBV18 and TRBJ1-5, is NAGVMQNPRHLVRRRGQEARLRCSPMKGHSHVYWYRQLPEEGLKFMVYLQKENIIDESGMPKERFSAEFPKEGPSILRIQQVVRGDSAAYFCASSPGEANNQPQHFGDGTRLSIL.

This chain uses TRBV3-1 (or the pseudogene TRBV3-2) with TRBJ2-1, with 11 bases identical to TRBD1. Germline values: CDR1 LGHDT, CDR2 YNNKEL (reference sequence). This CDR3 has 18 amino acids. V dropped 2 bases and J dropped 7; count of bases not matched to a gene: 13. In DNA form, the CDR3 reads TGTGCCAGCAGCCAAAGAGGACAGGGGGCAAAAGGCGGGAATGAGCAGTTCTTC. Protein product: CASSQRGQGAKGGNEQFF.

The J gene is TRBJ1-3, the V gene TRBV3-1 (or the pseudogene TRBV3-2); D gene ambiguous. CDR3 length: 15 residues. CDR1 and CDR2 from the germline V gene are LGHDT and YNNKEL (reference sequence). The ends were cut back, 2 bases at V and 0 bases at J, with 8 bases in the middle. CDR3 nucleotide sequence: TGTGCCAGCAGCCAAAATTTCAACTCTGGAAACACCATATATTTT. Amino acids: CASSQNFNSGNTIYF.

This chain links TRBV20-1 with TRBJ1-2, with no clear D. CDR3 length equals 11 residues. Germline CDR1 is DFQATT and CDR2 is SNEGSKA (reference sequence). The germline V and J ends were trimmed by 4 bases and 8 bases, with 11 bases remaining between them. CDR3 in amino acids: CSATGLRGYTF. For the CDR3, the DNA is TGCAGTGCTACAGGACTGAGAGGCTACACCTTC.

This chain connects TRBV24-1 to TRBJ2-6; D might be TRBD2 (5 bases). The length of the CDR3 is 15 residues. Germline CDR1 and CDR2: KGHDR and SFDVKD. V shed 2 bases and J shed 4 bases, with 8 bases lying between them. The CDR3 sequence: CATSDSGEGANVLTF. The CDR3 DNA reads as TGTGCCACCAGTGATTCCGGGGAGGGGGCCAACGTCCTGACTTTC.

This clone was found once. CDR3 residues: CASSYSIRRGGQETQYF. As DNA, the CDR3 is TGTGCCAGCAGTTACTCGATTCGACGGGGGGGCCAAGAGACCCAGTACTTC. This chain links TRBV6-2 or TRBV6-3 with TRBJ2-5, with TRBD2 matching over 8 bases. With 0 bases clipped from V and 1 base from J, the junction kept 7 bases outside the gene matches. The CDR3 totals 17 residues. Germline assignment: CDR1 MNHEY and CDR2 SVGEGT.

The CDR3 sequence: CASSPRLGHSYEQYF. CDR3 DNA sequence: TGCGCCAGCAGCCCAAGGTTGGGACACTCCTACGAGCAGTACTTC. V gene TRBV4-1 combines with J gene TRBJ2-7, with D perhaps matching TRBD1 (6 bases). V dropped 4 bases and J dropped 0 bases, with 13 bases sitting between them. CDR1 is MGHRA, CDR2 YSYEKL, per germline. CDR3 length equals 15 residues.

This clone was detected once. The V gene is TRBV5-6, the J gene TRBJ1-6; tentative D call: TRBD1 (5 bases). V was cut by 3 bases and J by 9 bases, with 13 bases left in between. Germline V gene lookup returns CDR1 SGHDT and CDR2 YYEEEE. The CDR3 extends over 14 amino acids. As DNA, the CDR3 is TGTGCCAGCAGCTGGGGCCGGGGAGGTTCACCCCTCCACTTT. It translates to CASSWGRGGSPLHF.